Each of the 26 T cell receptor beta chains below was sequenced from the same sample in a study of regulatory T cells in long-lasting Graves disease. Described time point: newly diagnosed GD, antithyroid drugs for less than 3 months. Generation of the TCR library employed RNA extracted from PBMCs. Both iRepertoire HTBI primers and Arm-PCR of CDR3 regions were used to build the TCR beta libraries. TCRdb analysed the multiplex PCR reads with MiXCR anew, one entry per CDR3 protein. The sample lists hundreds of thousands of distinct CDR3 sequences, about 16% seen once, with around a sixth in the top ten. The same sample was also studied in work on T cells in Graves' hyperthyroidism and ophthalmopathy.

The input for sequencing was peripheral blood mononuclear cells (PBMCs), taken at new diagnosis, from a patient treated with antithyroid drugs. Receptors were obtained from a woman aged 30 to 39 with Graves disease.

This clonotype appeared a few times. The chain is built from TRBV5-1 and TRBJ2-2; 9 nucleotides line up with TRBD2. The length of the CDR3 is 17 residues. The junction had 6 bases not matched to a gene; V was cut back by 3 bases and J by 0 bases. CDR1 SGHRS and CDR2 YFSETQ come from the germline V gene. CDR3: CASSSRTSVPNTGELFF. The CDR3 DNA reads as TGCGCCAGCAGCTCCCGGACTAGCGTACCGAACACCGGGGAGCTGTTTTTT.

This chain joins TRBV28 and TRBJ2-4, with 15 bases lining up with TRBD2. V shed 8 bases, J shed 13 bases, and the junction held 15 bases outside the gene matches. CDR1 and CDR2 from the germline V gene are MDHEN and SYDVKM. This CDR3 has 16 amino acids. This CDR3 is CASGLAGGPSYNEQYF. The CDR3 DNA reads TGTGCCAGCGGACTAGCGGGAGGGCCATCCTACAATGAGCAGTACTTC.

This clonotype was seen repeatedly, ten times or more. The chain uses TRBV3-1 and TRBJ2-2; TRBD2 is a possible D gene (6 bases). V was pared by 0 bases and J by 4 bases, with 12 bases between. This CDR3 is 16 amino acids long. Germline V lookup: CDR1 LGHDT, CDR2 YNNKEL (reference sequence). In DNA form, the CDR3 reads TGTGCCAGCAGCCAAGATCGCGGGGCCATCACCGGGGAGCTGTTTTTT. It specifies CASSQDRGAITGELFF.

This clonotype was detected ten times or more. CDR3 loop: CASSWVGKPYNEQFF. The DNA for the CDR3 is TGTGCCAGCAGTTGGGTCGGAAAACCATACAATGAGCAGTTCTTC. This sequence joins TRBV27 and TRBJ2-1; D is uncertain. CDR3 size: 15 residues. Per germline, CDR1 MNHEY and CDR2 SMNVEV (reference sequence). Between the trimmed V and J ends, which lost 4 bases and 4 bases, there was a span of 14 bases.

There are a few counts of this clonotype. This chain uses TRBV20-1 with TRBJ2-3; no reliable D call. CDR3 length: 13 amino acids. Germline V gives CDR1 DFQATT, CDR2 SNEGSKA (reference sequence). Trimming took off 3 bases at V and 2 bases at J, with 9 bases between the two ends. Here the CDR3 DNA reads TGCAGTGCTAGGCTCGGAAACACAGATACGCAGTATTTT. Amino acids: CSARLGNTDTQYF.

This clonotype was counted a single time. One junction end disagrees with the germline gene, perhaps due to a read error. The rearrangement uses TRBV7-8 and TRBJ2-7; tentative D call: TRBD2 (5 bases). Germline values: CDR1 SGHVS, CDR2 FQNEAQ. The CDR3 is made up of 11 amino acids. CDR3 DNA sequence: TGTGCCAGCAGCTTAGGGGGAGAGCTGTACTTC. This sequence encodes CASSLGGELYF.

The chain recombines TRBV25-1 with TRBJ2-6; either TRBD1 or TRBD2 may fit D (5 bases each). This CDR3 spans 18 amino acids. V was shortened by 9 bases and J by 0 bases, with 21 bases between the two germline ends. Germline lookup yields CDR1 MGHDK and CDR2 SYGVNS. The CDR3 DNA sequence: TGTGCCAGTGCTAAAGGATGGGACGCCGCCTCTGGGGCCAACGTCCTGACTTTC. Amino acids: CASAKGWDAASGANVLTF.

To note about this clonotype: One end of the junction is discordant with germline, which a read error may explain. The gene calls are TRBV5-1 and TRBJ2-2; 9 bases fit TRBD2. In germline, CDR1 is SGHRS, CDR2 YFSETQ. This CDR3 has 17 amino acids. The CDR3 loop is CASSLGFSGGNTGELFF. CDR3 nucleotides: TGTGCCAGCAGCTTGGGTTTTAGCGGGGGCAACACCGGGGAGCTGTTTTTT. Full variable domain (rest looked up from reference TRBV5-1 and TRBJ2-2): KAGVTQTPRYLIKTRGQQVTLSCSPISGHRSVSWYQQTPGQGLQFLFEYFSETQRNKGNFPGRFSGRQFSNSRSEMNVSTLELGDSALYLCASSLGFSGGNTGELFFGEGSRLTVL.

CDR3 amino acids: CASSLTSRTGSSAEQFF. For the CDR3, the DNA is TGTGCCAGCAGCTTAACGTCCCGAACAGGGTCATCAGCTGAGCAGTTCTTC. The V gene is TRBV7-3, the J gene TRBJ2-1, with D perhaps TRBD1 (6 bases). CDR1 SGHTA and CDR2 FQGTGA come from the germline V gene. Between the trimmed V and J ends, which lost 0 bases and 9 bases, there was a span of 21 bases. CDR3 length: 17 residues.

This clonotype was detected ten times or more. CDR3 sequence: CASRKDGPRNEQFF. The CDR3 DNA is TGTGCCAGCAGGAAGGACGGGCCCCGCAATGAGCAGTTCTTC. This chain joins TRBV2 and TRBJ2-1; D is uncertain. Trimming took 6 bases from V and 6 from J, leaving 15 bases between them. The CDR3 covers 14 residues. The germline V gene encodes CDR1 SNHLY and CDR2 FYNNEI.

A single count supports this clonotype. The J gene is TRBJ1-5, the V gene TRBV10-3; the D is unclear. The CDR3 contains 14 residues. Germline CDR1 ENHRY, CDR2 SYGVKD. V shed 2 bases and J shed 4 bases, with 9 bases lying between them. Here the CDR3 reads CAISETEENQPQHF. The DNA for the CDR3 is TGTGCCATCAGTGAGACGGAGGAGAATCAGCCCCAGCATTTT.

This clonotype was detected ten times or more. The chain combines TRBV2 with TRBJ2-5, with 8 bases aligning to TRBD2. This CDR3 is 13 amino acids long. The trim removed 8 bases at V and 5 bases at J, leaving 7 bases unmatched. The V gene's germline CDR1 is SNHLY and CDR2 FYNNEI. CDR3 coding DNA: TGTGCCAGCCTACGGGAGGGACGGGAGACCCAGTACTTC. This encodes CASLREGRETQYF.

The sample holds many counts of this clonotype. The chain joins TRBV28 to TRBJ1-3, with 7 bases that match TRBD1. Germline V gene sequence: CDR1 MDHEN, CDR2 SYDVKM. The CDR3 runs to 14 residues. J gave up 5 bases and V 5 bases, and 6 bases lay outside the gene matches. CDR3 protein: CASSTGEWRNTIYF. The CDR3 nucleotides read TGTGCCAGCAGTACAGGGGAGTGGCGAAACACCATATATTTT.

This clonotype has at least ten counts. The chain recombines TRBV2 with TRBJ2-4, with TRBD1 identical over 8 bases. This CDR3 spans 15 amino acids. Germline trimming cut 5 bases from V and 7 bases from J; bases unmatched to any gene: 10. Per the germline V gene, CDR1 is SNHLY and CDR2 is FYNNEI. The CDR3 sequence is CASSSTGGFGNIQYF. For the CDR3, the DNA is TGTGCCAGCAGTTCCACAGGGGGGTTTGGGAACATTCAGTACTTC.

This clonotype was counted only a few times. The chain is built from TRBV12-3 or TRBV12-4 and TRBJ2-4, with a possible D match to TRBD1 (6 bases). Trimming took 5 bases from V and 7 from J, leaving 12 bases between them. CDR3 size: 13 residues. The CDR3 loop is CASSRYRENIQYF. Written as DNA, the CDR3 is TGTGCCAGCAGTCGCTACAGGGAGAACATTCAGTACTTC.

Many counts were recorded for this clonotype. The CDR3, as DNA: TGTGCCTGGAGTACCCTCGGACCAGATCAGCCCCAGCATTTT. It codes for CAWSTLGPDQPQHF. This rearrangement joins TRBV30 to TRBJ1-5, with D uncertain. CDR3 length: 14 amino acids. V lost 2 bases and J 5 bases, leaving 13 bases between the germline ends. Germline CDR1 reads GTSNPN; CDR2 reads SVGIG (reference sequence). The whole variable domain, remainder taken from reference TRBV30 and TRBJ1-5, is SQTIHQWPATLVQPVGSPLSLECTVEGTSNPNLYWYRQAAGRGLQLLFYSVGIGQISSEVPQNLSASRPQDRQFILSSKKLLLSDSGFYLCAWSTLGPDQPQHFGDGTRLSIL.

The genes are TRBV3-1 and TRBJ2-7; maybe TRBD2 (7 bases). This CDR3 region has 17 residues. Germline V gene data show CDR1 as LGHDT and CDR2 as YNNKEL (reference sequence). Trimming shortened V by 0 bases and J by 3 bases, and 18 bases separated the two germline ends. The CDR3 DNA follows: TGTGCCAGCAGCCAAGAAGGCCCTTGGGGAGGGGGCTACGAGCAGTACTTC. It yields the protein CASSQEGPWGGGYEQYF.

This rearrangement joins TRBV20-1 to TRBJ2-7, with 13 bases lining up with TRBD2. Germline V lookup: CDR1 DFQATT, CDR2 SNEGSKA (reference sequence). V was pared by 6 bases and J by 2 bases, with 7 bases of the junction left unmatched. This CDR3 has 15 amino acids. The CDR3 sequence: CSAPSTSGRAYEQYF. Here the CDR3 DNA reads TGCAGTGCCCCGAGCACTAGCGGGAGGGCCTACGAGCAGTACTTC.

V usage is TRBV25-1 and J usage is TRBJ1-2; TRBD1 matches at 9 bases. Germline V lookup: CDR1 MGHDK, CDR2 SYGVNS. With V trimmed by 6 bases and J by 6 bases, 14 bases remained unmatched. The CDR3 covers 16 residues. The CDR3 bases are TGTGCCAGCAGCGGTTCCTTCTCCGGGACAGGGAATGGCTACACCTTC. It encodes CASSGSFSGTGNGYTF.

This clonotype was detected ten times or more. The chain combines TRBV20-1 with TRBJ2-3, with 14 bases matching TRBD2. CDR3 length equals 18 residues. Germline lookup yields CDR1 DFQATT and CDR2 SNEGSKA (reference sequence). V shed 3 bases, J shed 1 base, and the junction held 9 bases outside the gene matches. CDR3 coding DNA: TGCAGTGCTAGTCCTAGGATGACTAGCGGGAGGGGCACAGATACGCAGTATTTT. Its translation is CSASPRMTSGRGTDTQYF.

The chain has TRBV25-1 and TRBJ2-1; unclear D gene. The CDR3 length is 15 residues. V was pared by 4 bases and J by 5 bases, with 15 bases between. Germline values: CDR1 MGHDK, CDR2 SYGVNS. For the CDR3, the DNA is TGTGCCAGCAGTGGTCCTAGTAACATCCACAATGAGCAGTTCTTC. Translation gives CASSGPSNIHNEQFF. The full variable domain, its missing parts supplied by reference TRBV25-1 and TRBJ2-1, is EADIYQTPRYLVIGTGKKITLECSQTMGHDKMYWYQQDPGMELHLIHYSYGVNSTEKGDLSSESTVSRIRTEHFPLTLESARPSHTSQYLCASSGPSNIHNEQFFGPGTRLTVL.

This clonotype was recorded a few times. The chain has TRBV11-2 and TRBJ1-1; no clear D. CDR1 SGHAT and CDR2 FQNNGV come from the germline V gene. The germline V and J ends were trimmed by 7 bases and 1 base, with 13 bases remaining between them. The length of the CDR3 is 14 residues. The CDR3: CASNYETRNTEAFF. CDR3 DNA: TGTGCCAGCAATTACGAGACAAGGAACACTGAAGCTTTCTTT.

The J gene is TRBJ2-4, the V gene TRBV4-2, with a tentative D call TRBD1 (5 bases). Germline CDR1 is LGHNA and CDR2 is YNFKEQ. This CDR3 spans 14 amino acids. V gave up 4 bases and J gave up 8 bases, with 15 bases separating them. The CDR3 region has the DNA TGTGCCAGCAGCCTCTCTGTGGACAAGGACATTCAGTACTTC. It yields the protein CASSLSVDKDIQYF.

The J gene is TRBJ2-7, the V gene TRBV2; the D is unclear. V was shortened by 4 bases and J by 2 bases, with 9 bases between the two germline ends. CDR3 size: 13 residues. Germline V gives CDR1 SNHLY, CDR2 FYNNEI. CDR3 amino acids: CASSALRTYEQYF. Written as DNA, the CDR3 is TGTGCCAGCAGTGCTTTGCGGACCTACGAGCAGTACTTC.

In DNA, the CDR3 is TGTGCCAGCAGCCAAGGTATATTGGACCAGCCCCAGCATTTT. It translates to CASSQGILDQPQHF. The chain uses TRBV4-2 and TRBJ1-5; D is undetermined. V was trimmed by 1 base and J by 7 bases, leaving 11 bases between them. The CDR3 extends over 14 amino acids. The V gene's germline CDR1 is LGHNA and CDR2 YNFKEQ.

This sequence joins TRBV7-3 and TRBJ2-7, with 7 bases that match TRBD2. The CDR3 extends over 17 amino acids. CDR1 and CDR2 from the germline V gene are SGHTA and FQGTGA. Unmatched junction bases numbered 10, after V lost 0 bases and J lost 2 bases. CDR3: CASSLTGGPLGAYEQYF. As DNA, the CDR3 is TGTGCCAGCAGCTTAACGGGAGGGCCTCTTGGCGCCTACGAGCAGTACTTC.